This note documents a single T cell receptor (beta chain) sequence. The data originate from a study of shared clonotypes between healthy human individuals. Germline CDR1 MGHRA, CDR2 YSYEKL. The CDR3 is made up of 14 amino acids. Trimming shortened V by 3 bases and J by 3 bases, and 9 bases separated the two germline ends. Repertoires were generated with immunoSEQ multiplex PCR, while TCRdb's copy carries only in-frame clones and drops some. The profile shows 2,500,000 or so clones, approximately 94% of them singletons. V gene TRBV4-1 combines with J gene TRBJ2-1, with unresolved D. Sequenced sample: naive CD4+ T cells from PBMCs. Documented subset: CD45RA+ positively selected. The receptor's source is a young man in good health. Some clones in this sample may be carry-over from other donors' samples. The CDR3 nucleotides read TGCGCCAGCAGCCAGACTCCTTACTACAATGAGCAGTTCTTC. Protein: CASSQTPYYNEQFF.